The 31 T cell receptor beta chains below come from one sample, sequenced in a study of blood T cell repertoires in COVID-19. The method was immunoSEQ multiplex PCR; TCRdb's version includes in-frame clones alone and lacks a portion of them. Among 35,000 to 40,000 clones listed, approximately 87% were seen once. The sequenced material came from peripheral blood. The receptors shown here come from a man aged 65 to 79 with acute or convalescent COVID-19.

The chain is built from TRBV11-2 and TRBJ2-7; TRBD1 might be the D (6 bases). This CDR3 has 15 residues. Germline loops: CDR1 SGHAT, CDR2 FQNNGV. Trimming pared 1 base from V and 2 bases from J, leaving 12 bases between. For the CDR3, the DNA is TGTGCCAGCAGCTTAGGGGCCTCAGGGGCCTACGAGCAGTACTTC. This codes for CASSLGASGAYEQYF.

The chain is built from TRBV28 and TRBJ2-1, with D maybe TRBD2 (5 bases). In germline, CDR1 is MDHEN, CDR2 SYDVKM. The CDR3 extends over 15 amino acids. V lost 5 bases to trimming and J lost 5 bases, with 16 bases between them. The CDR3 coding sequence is TGTGCCAGCAGTCCCCGGGGTCTCGGGGACAATGAGCAGTTCTTC. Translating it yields CASSPRGLGDNEQFF.

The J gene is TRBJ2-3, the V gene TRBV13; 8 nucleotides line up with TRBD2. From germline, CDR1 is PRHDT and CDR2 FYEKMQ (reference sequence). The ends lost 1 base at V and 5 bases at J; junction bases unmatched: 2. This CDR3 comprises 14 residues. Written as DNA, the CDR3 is TGTGCCAGCAGCTTAGCGGGAGGGCAAGATACGCAGTATTTT. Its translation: CASSLAGGQDTQYF.

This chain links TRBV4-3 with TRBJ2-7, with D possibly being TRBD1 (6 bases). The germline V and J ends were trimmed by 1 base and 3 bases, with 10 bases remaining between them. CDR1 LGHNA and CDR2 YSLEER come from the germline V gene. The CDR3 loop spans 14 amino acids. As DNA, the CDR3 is TGCGCCAGCAGCCAAGGTGCAGGGGACTACGAGCAGTACTTC. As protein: CASSQGAGDYEQYF.

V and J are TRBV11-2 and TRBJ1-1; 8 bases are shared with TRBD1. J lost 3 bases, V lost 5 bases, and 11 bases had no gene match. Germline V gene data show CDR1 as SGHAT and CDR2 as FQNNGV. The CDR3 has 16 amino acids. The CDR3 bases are TGTGCCAGCAGCCCAATCAGGGGGCCTAGAGACACTGAAGCTTTCTTT. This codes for CASSPIRGPRDTEAFF. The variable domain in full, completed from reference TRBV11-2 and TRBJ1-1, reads EAGVAQSPRYKIIEKRQSVAFWCNPISGHATLYWYQQILGQGPKLLIQFQNNGVVDDSQLPKDRFSAERLKGVDSTLKIQPAKLEDSAVYLCASSPIRGPRDTEAFFGQGTRLTVV.

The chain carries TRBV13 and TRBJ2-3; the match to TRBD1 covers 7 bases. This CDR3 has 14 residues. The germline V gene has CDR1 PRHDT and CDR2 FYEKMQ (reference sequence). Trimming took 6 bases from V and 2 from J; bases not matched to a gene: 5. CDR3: CASRSQGDTDTQYF. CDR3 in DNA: TGTGCCAGCAGATCTCAGGGGGACACAGATACGCAGTATTTT.

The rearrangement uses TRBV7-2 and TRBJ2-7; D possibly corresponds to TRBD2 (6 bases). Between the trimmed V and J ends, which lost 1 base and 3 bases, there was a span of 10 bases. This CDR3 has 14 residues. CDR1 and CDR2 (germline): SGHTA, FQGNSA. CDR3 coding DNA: TGTGCCAGCAGCTTAGGAGGCGGGAACTACGAGCAGTACTTC. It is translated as CASSLGGGNYEQYF.

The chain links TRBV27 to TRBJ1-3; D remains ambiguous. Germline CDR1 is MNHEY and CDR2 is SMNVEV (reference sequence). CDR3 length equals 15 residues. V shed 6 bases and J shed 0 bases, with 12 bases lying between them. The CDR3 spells CASSPGLNSGNTIYF. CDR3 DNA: TGTGCCAGCAGCCCTGGACTCAACTCTGGAAACACCATATATTTT.

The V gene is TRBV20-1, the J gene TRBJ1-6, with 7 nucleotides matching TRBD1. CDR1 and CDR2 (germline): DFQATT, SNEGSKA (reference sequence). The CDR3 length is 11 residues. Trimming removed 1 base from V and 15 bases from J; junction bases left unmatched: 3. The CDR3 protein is CSARADRRLHF. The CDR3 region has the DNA TGCAGTGCTAGAGCGGACAGGCGCCTCCACTTT.

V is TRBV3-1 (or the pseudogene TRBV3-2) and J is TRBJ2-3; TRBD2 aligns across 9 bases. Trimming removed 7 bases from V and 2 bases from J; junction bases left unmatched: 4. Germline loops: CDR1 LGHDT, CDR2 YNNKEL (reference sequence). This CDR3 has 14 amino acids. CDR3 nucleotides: TGTGCCAGCAAGGCTAGCGGGAACACAGATACGCAGTATTTT. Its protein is CASKASGNTDTQYF.

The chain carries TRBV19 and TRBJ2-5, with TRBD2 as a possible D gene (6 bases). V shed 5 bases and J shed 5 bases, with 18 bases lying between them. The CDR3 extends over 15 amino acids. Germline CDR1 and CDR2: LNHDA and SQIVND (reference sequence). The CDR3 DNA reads TGTGCCAGTAGTGCTTCCGGGAGCGGGCAGGAGACCCAGTACTTC. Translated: CASSASGSGQETQYF.

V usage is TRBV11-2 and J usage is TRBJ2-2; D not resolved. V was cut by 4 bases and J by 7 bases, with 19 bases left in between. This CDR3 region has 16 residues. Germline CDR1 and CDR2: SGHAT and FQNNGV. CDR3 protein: CASSYLTLRKGGELFF. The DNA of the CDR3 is TGTGCCAGCAGCTATCTTACCCTCAGGAAAGGCGGGGAGCTGTTTTTT. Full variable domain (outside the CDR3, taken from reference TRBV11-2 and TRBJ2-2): EAGVAQSPRYKIIEKRQSVAFWCNPISGHATLYWYQQILGQGPKLLIQFQNNGVVDDSQLPKDRFSAERLKGVDSTLKIQPAKLEDSAVYLCASSYLTLRKGGELFFGEGSRLTVL.

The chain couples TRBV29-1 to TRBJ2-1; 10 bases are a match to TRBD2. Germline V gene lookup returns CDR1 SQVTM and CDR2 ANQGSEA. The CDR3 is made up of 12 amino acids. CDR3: CSTLAGYNEQFF. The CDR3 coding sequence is TGCAGTACACTAGCGGGATACAATGAGCAGTTCTTC.

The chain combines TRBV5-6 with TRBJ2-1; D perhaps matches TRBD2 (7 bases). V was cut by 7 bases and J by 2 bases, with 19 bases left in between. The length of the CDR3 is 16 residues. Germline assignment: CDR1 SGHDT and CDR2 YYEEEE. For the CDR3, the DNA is TGTGCCAGCTCCCCGGGGGGCGAAGGGACCTACAATGAGCAGTTCTTC. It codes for CASSPGGEGTYNEQFF.

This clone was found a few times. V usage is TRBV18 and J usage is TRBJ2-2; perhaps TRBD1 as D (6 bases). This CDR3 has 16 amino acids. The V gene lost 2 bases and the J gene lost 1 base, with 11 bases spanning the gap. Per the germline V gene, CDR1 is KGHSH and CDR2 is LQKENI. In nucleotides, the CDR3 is TGTGCCAGCTCACCATTCGGACAGATGAACACCGGGGAGCTGTTTTTT. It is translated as CASSPFGQMNTGELFF.

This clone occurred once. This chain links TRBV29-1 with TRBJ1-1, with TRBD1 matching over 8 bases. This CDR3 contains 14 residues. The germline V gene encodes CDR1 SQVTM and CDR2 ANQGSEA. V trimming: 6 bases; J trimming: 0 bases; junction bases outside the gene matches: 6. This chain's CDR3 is CSVPPGQVNTEAFF. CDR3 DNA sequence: TGCAGCGTGCCACCGGGACAGGTGAACACTGAAGCTTTCTTT.

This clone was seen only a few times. CDR3 sequence: CASSPDRGWVYEQYF. The DNA for the CDR3 is TGTGCCAGCAGTCCAGACAGGGGATGGGTCTACGAGCAGTACTTC. The genes are TRBV6-6 and TRBJ2-7; TRBD1 matches 8 bases. CDR1 is MNHNY, CDR2 SVGAGI, per germline (reference sequence). V shed 5 bases and J 3 bases; nucleotides not matched to a gene: 9. The CDR3 consists of 15 residues.

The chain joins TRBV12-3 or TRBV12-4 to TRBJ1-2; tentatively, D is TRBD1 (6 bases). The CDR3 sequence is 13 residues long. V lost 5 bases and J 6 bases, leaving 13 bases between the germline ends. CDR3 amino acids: CASSPTRQDGYTF. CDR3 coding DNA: TGTGCCAGCAGTCCTACCCGACAGGATGGCTACACCTTC.

The CDR3: CASEVLVGGNEQFF. The CDR3 bases are TGTGCCAGCGAGGTGCTGGTGGGTGGGAATGAGCAGTTCTTC. The chain has TRBV6-5 and TRBJ2-1; no clear D gene. Germline values: CDR1 MNHEY, CDR2 SVGAGI. Trimming took 8 bases from V and 7 from J, leaving 18 bases between them. The CDR3 runs to 14 residues.

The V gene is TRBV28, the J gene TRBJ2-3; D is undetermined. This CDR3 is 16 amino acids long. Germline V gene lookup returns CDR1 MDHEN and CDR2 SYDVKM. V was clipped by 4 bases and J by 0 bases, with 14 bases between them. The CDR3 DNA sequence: TGTGCCAGCAGTTCCTACCGTTTTGTAAGCACAGATACGCAGTATTTT. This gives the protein CASSSYRFVSTDTQYF. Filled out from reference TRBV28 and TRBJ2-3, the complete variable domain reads DVKVTQSSRYLVKRTGEKVFLECVQDMDHENMFWYRQDPGLGLRLIYFSYDVKMKEKGDIPEGYSVSREKKERFSLILESASTNQTSMYLCASSSYRFVSTDTQYFGPGTRLTVL.

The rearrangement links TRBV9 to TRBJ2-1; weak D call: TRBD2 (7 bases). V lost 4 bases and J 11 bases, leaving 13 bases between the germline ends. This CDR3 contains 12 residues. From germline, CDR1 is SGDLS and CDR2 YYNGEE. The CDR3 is CASSLGGTQQFF. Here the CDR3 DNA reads TGTGCCAGCAGCCTCGGGGGGACACAGCAGTTCTTC.

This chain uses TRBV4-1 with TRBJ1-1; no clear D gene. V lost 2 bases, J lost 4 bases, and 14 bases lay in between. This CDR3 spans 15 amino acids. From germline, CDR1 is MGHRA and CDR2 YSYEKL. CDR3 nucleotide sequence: TGCGCCAGCAGCCAATACCTCTCTCTCGGCACTGAAGCTTTCTTT. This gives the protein CASSQYLSLGTEAFF.

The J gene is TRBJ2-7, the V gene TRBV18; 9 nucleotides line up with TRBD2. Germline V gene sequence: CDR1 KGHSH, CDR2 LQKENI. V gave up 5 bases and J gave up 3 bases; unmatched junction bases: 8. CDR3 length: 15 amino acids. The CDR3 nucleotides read TGTGCCAGCTCATTCCTAGGGACTAGCCTCTACGAGCAGTACTTC. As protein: CASSFLGTSLYEQYF.

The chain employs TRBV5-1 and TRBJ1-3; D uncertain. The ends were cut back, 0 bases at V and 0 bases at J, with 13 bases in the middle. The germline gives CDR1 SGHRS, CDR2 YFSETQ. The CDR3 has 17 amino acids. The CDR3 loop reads CASSLAGGSSSGNTIYF. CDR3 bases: TGCGCCAGCAGCTTGGCCGGAGGTTCAAGCTCTGGAAACACCATATATTTT.

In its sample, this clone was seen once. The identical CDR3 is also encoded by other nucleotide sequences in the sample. In DNA form, the CDR3 reads TGTGCCAGCTCACCAACAGGGGGCAGAGAGACCCAGTACTTC. As protein: CASSPTGGRETQYF. This sequence joins TRBV18 and TRBJ2-5; 9 nucleotides line up with TRBD1. The CDR3 totals 14 residues. Germline values: CDR1 KGHSH, CDR2 LQKENI. The trim removed 2 bases at V and 4 bases at J, leaving 2 bases unmatched.

The DNA for the CDR3 is TGTGCCAGCAGTTACCCCGCAGTCTCTGGGGCCAACGTCCTGACTTTC. Protein sequence: CASSYPAVSGANVLTF. The chain employs TRBV6-5 and TRBJ2-6; unclear D gene. Germline-derived CDR1 and CDR2 are MNHEY and SVGAGI. The CDR3 runs 16 residues. V was trimmed by 2 bases and J by 0 bases, leaving 8 bases between them.

The CDR3 spells CASSIIMGARTGELFF. In DNA, the CDR3 is TGTGCCAGCAGCATCATTATGGGGGCGCGGACCGGGGAGCTGTTTTTT. This rearrangement joins TRBV14 to TRBJ2-2, with D perhaps TRBD1 (6 bases). This CDR3 comprises 16 residues. The V end was cut by 5 bases, the J end by 5 bases, with 18 bases between. The germline V gene has CDR1 SGHDN and CDR2 FVKESK.

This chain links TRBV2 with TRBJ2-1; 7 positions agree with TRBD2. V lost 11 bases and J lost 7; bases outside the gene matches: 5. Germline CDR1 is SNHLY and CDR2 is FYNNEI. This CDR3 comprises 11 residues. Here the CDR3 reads CAGRLANEQFF. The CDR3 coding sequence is TGTGCCGGGAGACTAGCTAATGAGCAGTTCTTC.

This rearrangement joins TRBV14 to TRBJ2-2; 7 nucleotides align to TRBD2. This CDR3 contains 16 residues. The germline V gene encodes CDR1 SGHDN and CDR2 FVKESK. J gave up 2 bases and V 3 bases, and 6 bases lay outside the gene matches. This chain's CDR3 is CASSHRLAVNTGELFF. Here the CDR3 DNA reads TGTGCCAGCAGCCATCGGCTAGCGGTTAACACCGGGGAGCTGTTTTTT.

CDR3 in amino acids: CATSVGGANEKLFF. The CDR3 coding sequence is TGTGCCACCAGTGTCGGGGGAGCTAATGAAAAACTGTTTTTT. The rearrangement links TRBV24-1 to TRBJ1-4; D may be TRBD1 (5 bases). CDR1 is KGHDR, CDR2 SFDVKD, per germline. CDR3 size: 14 residues. Trimming took 5 bases from V and 3 from J, leaving 9 bases between them.

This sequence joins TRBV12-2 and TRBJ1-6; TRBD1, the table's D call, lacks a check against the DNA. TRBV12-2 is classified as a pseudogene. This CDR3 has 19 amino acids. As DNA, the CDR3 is TGTGCAAGTCGCTTAGCGGGCAGGGGTAAAAAATATGGTAATTCACCCCTCCACTTT. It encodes CASRLAGRGKKYGNSPLHF.